This T cell receptor (beta chain) was observed in a study of human T cells and chemical hapten exposure. TCRdb called the RACE reads again in MiXCR, with one record for every CDR3 protein. The sample includes about 360,000 distinct CDR3 sequences, approximately 4.4% of them seen just once. As for time point: patch test 1, 2 weeks after DPC sensitization. As to treatment: therapeutic diphenylcyclopropenone sensitization with weekly scalp DPC. Sequencing started from total RNA isolated from unfractionated whole blood. This clonotype was found many times. Per the germline V gene, CDR1 is MDHEN and CDR2 is SYDVKM. This CDR3 region has 15 residues. V shed 4 bases and J 4 bases; nucleotides not matched to a gene: 3.

This TCR came from a woman aged 50 to 60 with alopecia areata. Some clones in this sample may be carry-over from other donors' samples. V gene TRBV28 combines with J gene TRBJ2-3; 12 bases are shared with TRBD1. The starting material was whole blood, obtained in connection with sensitization to the hapten diphenylcyclopropenone (DPC). CDR3 in amino acids: CASSSRDRGPDTQYF. CDR3 nucleotide sequence: TGTGCCAGCAGTTCTCGGGACAGGGGGCCAGATACGCAGTATTTT.